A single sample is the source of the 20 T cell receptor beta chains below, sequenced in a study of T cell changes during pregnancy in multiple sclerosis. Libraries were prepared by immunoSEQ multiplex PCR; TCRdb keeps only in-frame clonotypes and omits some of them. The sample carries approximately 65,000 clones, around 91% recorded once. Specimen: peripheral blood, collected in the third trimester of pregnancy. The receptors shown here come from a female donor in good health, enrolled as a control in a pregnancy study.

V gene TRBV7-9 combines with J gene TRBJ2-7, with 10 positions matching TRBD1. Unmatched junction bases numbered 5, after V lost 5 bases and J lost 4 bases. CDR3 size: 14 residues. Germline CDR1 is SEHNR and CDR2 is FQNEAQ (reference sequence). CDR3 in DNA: TGTGCCAGCAGCGCCTGGGACAGGGGATACGAGCAGTACTTC. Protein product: CASSAWDRGYEQYF. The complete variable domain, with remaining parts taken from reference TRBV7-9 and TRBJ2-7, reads DTGVSQNPRHKITKRGQNVTFRCDPISEHNRLYWYRQTLGQGPEFLTYFQNEAQLEKSRLLSDRFSAERPKGSFSTLEIQRTEQGDSAMYLCASSAWDRGYEQYFGPGTRLTVT.

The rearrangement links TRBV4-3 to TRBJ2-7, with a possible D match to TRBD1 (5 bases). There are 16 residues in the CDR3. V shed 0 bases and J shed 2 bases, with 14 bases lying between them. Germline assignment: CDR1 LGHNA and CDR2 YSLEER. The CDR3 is CASSQELQAFPYEQYF. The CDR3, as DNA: TGCGCCAGCAGCCAAGAATTACAGGCCTTCCCCTACGAGCAGTACTTC.

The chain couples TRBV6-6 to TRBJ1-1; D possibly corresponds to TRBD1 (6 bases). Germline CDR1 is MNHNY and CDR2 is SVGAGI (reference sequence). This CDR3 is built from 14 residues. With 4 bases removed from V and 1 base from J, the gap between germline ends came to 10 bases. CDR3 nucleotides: TGTGCCAGCAGTTCACAGGGTCGGAACACTGAAGCTTTCTTT. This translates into CASSSQGRNTEAFF.

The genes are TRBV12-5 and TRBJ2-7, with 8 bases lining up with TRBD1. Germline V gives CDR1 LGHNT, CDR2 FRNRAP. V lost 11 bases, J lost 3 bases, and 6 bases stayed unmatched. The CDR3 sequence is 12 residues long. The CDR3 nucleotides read TGTGCTGTAGGTACAGGGGGCTACGAGCAGTACTTC. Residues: CAVGTGGYEQYF.

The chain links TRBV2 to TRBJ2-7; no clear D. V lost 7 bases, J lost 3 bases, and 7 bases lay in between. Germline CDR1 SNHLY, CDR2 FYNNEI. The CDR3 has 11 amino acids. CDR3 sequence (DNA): TGTGCCAGCAACTTATTCTACGAGCAGTACTTC. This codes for CASNLFYEQYF.

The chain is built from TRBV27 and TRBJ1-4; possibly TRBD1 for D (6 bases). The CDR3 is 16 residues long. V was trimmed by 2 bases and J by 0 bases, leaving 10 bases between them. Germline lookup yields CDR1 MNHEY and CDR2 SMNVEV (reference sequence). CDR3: CASSLNRDATNEKLFF. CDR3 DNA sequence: TGTGCCAGCAGTTTAAACAGGGATGCAACTAATGAAAAACTGTTTTTT. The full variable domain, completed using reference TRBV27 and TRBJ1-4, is EAQVTQNPRYLITVTGKKLTVTCSQNMNHEYMSWYRQDPGLGLRQIYYSMNVEVTDKGDVPEGYKVSRKEKRNFPLILESPSPNQTSLYFCASSLNRDATNEKLFFGSGTQLSVL.

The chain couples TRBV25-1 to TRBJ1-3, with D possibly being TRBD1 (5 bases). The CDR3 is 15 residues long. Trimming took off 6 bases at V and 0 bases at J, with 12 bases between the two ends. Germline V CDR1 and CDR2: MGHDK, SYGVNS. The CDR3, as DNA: TGTGCCAGCAGCCAAGGGACTGGCTCTGGAAACACCATATATTTT. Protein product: CASSQGTGSGNTIYF.

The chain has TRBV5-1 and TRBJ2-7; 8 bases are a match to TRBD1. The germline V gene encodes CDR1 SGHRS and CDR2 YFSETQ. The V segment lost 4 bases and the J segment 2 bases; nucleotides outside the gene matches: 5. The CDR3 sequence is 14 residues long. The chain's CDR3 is CASSIGQGAYEQYF. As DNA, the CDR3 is TGCGCCAGCAGCATAGGACAGGGCGCCTACGAGCAGTACTTC.

The CDR3 loop is CASSQLLAGEDEQFF. CDR3 coding DNA: TGTGCCAGCAGCCAACTACTAGCGGGGGAGGATGAGCAGTTCTTC. The rearrangement uses TRBV4-2 and TRBJ2-1; 11 positions agree with TRBD2. The length of the CDR3 is 15 residues. The J segment lost 8 bases and the V segment lost 2 bases, leaving 5 bases of the junction unmatched. Germline CDR1 is LGHNA and CDR2 is YNFKEQ.

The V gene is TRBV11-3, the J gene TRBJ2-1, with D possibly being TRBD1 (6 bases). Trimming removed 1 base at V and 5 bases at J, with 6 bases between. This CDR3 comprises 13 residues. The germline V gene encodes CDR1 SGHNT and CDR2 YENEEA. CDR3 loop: CASSLGQDNEQFF. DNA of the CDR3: TGTGCCAGCAGCTTAGGACAGGACAATGAGCAGTTCTTC.

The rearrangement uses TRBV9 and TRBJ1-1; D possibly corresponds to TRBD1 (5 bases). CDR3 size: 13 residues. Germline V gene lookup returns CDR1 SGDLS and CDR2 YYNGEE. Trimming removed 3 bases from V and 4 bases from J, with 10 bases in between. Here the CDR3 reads CASSAHGATEAFF. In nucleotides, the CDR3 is TGTGCCAGCAGCGCCCATGGGGCCACTGAAGCTTTCTTT.

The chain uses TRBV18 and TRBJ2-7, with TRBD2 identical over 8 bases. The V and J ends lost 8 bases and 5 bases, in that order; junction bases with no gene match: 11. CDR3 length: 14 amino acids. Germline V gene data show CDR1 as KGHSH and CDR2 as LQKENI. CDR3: CASGSGVTRNEQYF. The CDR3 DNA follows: TGTGCCAGCGGTAGCGGGGTAACCAGGAACGAGCAGTACTTC.

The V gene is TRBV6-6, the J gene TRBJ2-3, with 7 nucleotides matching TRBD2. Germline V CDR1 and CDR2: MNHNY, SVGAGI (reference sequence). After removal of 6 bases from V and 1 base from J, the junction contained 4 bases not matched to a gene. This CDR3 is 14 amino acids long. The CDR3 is CASRDTSGTDTQYF. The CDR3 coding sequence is TGTGCCAGCAGGGACACTAGCGGCACAGATACGCAGTATTTT.

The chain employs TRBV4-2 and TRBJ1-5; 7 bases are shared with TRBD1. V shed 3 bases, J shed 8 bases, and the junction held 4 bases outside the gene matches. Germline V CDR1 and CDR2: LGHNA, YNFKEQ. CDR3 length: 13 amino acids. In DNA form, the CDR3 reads TGTGCCAGCAGCCAGGAGGGGGCGAAGCCCCAGCATTTT. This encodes CASSQEGAKPQHF.

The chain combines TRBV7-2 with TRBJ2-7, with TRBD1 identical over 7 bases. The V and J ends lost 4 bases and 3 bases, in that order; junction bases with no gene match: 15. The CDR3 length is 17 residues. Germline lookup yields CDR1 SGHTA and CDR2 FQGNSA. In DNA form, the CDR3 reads TGTGCCAGCAGCTCCGGGGCTCTACAGGGGCCCAGCTACGAGCAGTACTTC. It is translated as CASSSGALQGPSYEQYF.

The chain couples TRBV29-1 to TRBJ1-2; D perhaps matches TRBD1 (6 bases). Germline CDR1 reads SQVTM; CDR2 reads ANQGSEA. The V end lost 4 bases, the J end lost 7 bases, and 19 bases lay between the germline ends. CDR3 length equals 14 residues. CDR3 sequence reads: CSVGLEGGVGGYTF. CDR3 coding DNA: TGCAGCGTTGGTTTAGAAGGGGGAGTCGGTGGCTACACCTTC.

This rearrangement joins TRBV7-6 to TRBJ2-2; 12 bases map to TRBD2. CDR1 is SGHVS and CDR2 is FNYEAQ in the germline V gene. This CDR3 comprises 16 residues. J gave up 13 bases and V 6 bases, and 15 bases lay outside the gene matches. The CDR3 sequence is CASSPSSSGGAGALFF. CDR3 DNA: TGTGCCAGCAGTCCCTCGTCTAGCGGGGGGGCCGGCGCGCTGTTTTTT.

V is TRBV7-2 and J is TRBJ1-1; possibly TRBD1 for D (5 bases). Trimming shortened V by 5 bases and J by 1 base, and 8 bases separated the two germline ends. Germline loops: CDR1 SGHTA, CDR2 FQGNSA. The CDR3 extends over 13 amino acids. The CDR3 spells CASSNGQNTEAFF. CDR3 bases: TGTGCCAGCAGCAATGGACAGAACACTGAAGCTTTCTTT.

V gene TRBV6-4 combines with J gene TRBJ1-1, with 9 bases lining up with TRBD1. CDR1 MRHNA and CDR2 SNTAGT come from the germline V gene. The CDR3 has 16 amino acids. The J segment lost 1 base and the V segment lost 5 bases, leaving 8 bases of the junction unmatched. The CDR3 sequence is CASSPGTGLGNTEAFF. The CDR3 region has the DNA TGTGCCAGCAGTCCCGGGACAGGGTTAGGGAACACTGAAGCTTTCTTT.

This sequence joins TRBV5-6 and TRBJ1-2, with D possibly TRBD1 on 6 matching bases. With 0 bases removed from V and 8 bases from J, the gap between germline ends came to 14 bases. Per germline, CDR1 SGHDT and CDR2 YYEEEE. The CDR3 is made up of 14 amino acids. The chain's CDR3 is CASSLGQAAKGYTF. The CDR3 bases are TGTGCCAGCAGCTTGGGACAGGCCGCTAAGGGCTACACCTTC.